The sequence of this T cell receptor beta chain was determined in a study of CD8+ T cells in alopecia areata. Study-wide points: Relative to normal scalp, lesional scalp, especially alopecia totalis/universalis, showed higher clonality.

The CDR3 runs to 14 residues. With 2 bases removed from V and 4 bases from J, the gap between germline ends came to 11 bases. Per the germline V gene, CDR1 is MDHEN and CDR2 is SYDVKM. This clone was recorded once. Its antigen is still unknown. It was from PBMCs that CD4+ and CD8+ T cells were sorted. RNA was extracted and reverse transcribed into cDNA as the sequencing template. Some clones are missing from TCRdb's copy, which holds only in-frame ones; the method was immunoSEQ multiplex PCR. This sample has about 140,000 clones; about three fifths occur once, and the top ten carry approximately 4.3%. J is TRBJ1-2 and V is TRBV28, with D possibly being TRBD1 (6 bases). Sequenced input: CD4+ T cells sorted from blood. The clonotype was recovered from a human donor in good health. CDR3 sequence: CASSLIQGAYGYTF. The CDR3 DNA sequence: TGTGCCAGCAGTTTAATACAGGGAGCCTATGGCTACACCTTC.